Below, 21 T cell receptor beta chains from the same sample are listed, as sequenced in a study of cytomegalovirus exposure and HLA in healthy donors. PCR involved 60 Vbeta and 13 Jbeta primers. The repertoire was sequenced with immunoSEQ multiplex PCR; TCRdb's copy has only in-frame clones and lacks some. The table lists 85,000 to 110,000 clones, 60% to 70% of them singletons. Source material: PBMCs. The source is a woman in her fifties or sixties in good health and CMV-seronegative.

This clone was seen more than once but under ten times. The V and J genes are TRBV2 and TRBJ2-1; 10 nucleotides align to TRBD1. The CDR3 loop spans 15 amino acids. Unmatched junction bases numbered 8, after V lost 6 bases and J lost 6 bases. Germline values: CDR1 SNHLY, CDR2 FYNNEI. The CDR3 here is CASRRGQGLSNEQFF. For the CDR3, the DNA is TGTGCCAGCAGGAGGGGACAGGGGCTCTCCAATGAGCAGTTCTTC.

The V call is TRBV15, the J call TRBJ1-2, with 12 bases matching TRBD1. CDR3 size: 18 residues. The trim removed 0 bases at V and 8 bases at J, leaving 13 bases unmatched. Germline CDR1 and CDR2: LNHNV and YYDKDF (reference sequence). CDR3 region: CATSREPKEGDRGRGYTF. For the CDR3, the DNA is TGTGCCACCAGCAGAGAACCGAAAGAAGGGGACAGGGGGCGAGGCTACACCTTC.

The rearrangement uses TRBV7-8 and TRBJ2-1; TRBD2 aligns across 7 bases. In germline, CDR1 is SGHVS, CDR2 FQNEAQ. CDR3 length: 17 amino acids. V was pared by 4 bases and J by 1 base, with 10 bases of the junction left unmatched. CDR3 coding DNA: TGTGCCAGCAGCTACCTAGCGGCCGAGGCTTCCTACAATGAGCAGTTCTTC. Translation: CASSYLAAEASYNEQFF.

This clone appeared a few times. CDR3 protein: CARRFAGNQPQHF. CDR3 in DNA: TGTGCCAGACGTTTCGCGGGTAATCAGCCCCAGCATTTT. The chain carries TRBV6-4 and TRBJ1-5; D is undetermined. Germline CDR1 reads MRHNA; CDR2 reads SNTAGT. The CDR3 consists of 13 residues. Trimming cost V 9 bases and J 4 bases, with 13 bases left between them.

This clone appeared a few times. The CDR3 DNA reads as TGTGCTAGTGGTTTGAAGCCTAGCGGGAGGGCCTTTTCAGGCACCGGGGAGCTGTTTTTT. Its protein product is CASGLKPSGRAFSGTGELFF. This chain links TRBV12-5 with TRBJ2-2; 12 positions agree with TRBD2. In germline, CDR1 is LGHNT, CDR2 FRNRAP. This CDR3 contains 20 residues. With 2 bases clipped from V and 4 bases from J, the junction kept 14 bases outside the gene matches.

J is TRBJ1-2 and V is TRBV25-1; unclear D gene. Germline V lookup: CDR1 MGHDK, CDR2 SYGVNS. The CDR3 sequence is 12 residues long. The V and J ends lost 4 bases and 4 bases respectively, with 7 bases between them. The CDR3 DNA is TGTGCCAGCAGTGGCAGAACCTATGGCTACACCTTC. Translation: CASSGRTYGYTF.

The chain uses TRBV12-5 and TRBJ2-3; weak D call: TRBD2 (6 bases). V gave up 2 bases and J gave up 4 bases, with 10 bases separating them. This CDR3 is built from 14 residues. Germline-derived CDR1 and CDR2 are LGHNT and FRNRAP. This CDR3 reads CASGLNSGADTQYF. The CDR3 nucleotides read TGTGCTAGTGGTTTGAATAGCGGAGCAGATACGCAGTATTTT.

J is TRBJ1-2 and V is TRBV29-1; 11 bases are a match to TRBD1. V lost 1 base to trimming and J lost 6 bases; unmatched junction nucleotides: 1. The CDR3 length is 13 residues. Germline CDR1 SQVTM, CDR2 ANQGSEA. Written as DNA, the CDR3 is TGCAGCGTTGAAGGGACAGGGGGCGATGGCTACACCTTC. Amino acid sequence: CSVEGTGGDGYTF.

For the CDR3, the DNA is TGTGCCAGCAGCACGACTAGCGGGAGGACCTACGAGCAGTACTTC. Its translation is CASSTTSGRTYEQYF. The chain combines TRBV7-2 with TRBJ2-7, with 13 bases identical to TRBD2. Germline lookup yields CDR1 SGHTA and CDR2 FQGNSA. J was trimmed by 2 bases and V by 5 bases; bases with no gene match: 3. This CDR3 has 15 amino acids.

The chain links TRBV6-1 to TRBJ2-3; 13 bases agree with TRBD2. J gave up 5 bases and V 2 bases, and 7 bases lay outside the gene matches. Germline loops: CDR1 MNHNS, CDR2 SASEGT. This CDR3 is 17 amino acids long. CDR3 nucleotides: TGTGCCAGCAGTGAACCCGTACTAGCGGGGGGGCGAGATACGCAGTATTTT. It translates to CASSEPVLAGGRDTQYF.

CDR3 in amino acids: CASSRPTSVHEQFF. The CDR3 DNA sequence: TGTGCCAGCAGCCGCCCGACTAGCGTGCATGAGCAGTTCTTC. The rearrangement uses TRBV14 and TRBJ2-1; TRBD2 aligns across 8 bases. Germline lookup yields CDR1 SGHDN and CDR2 FVKESK. CDR3 length equals 14 residues. Losses at the gene ends were 4 bases for V and 8 bases for J; bases not matched to a gene: 7.

V is TRBV7-8 and J is TRBJ2-5; TRBD1 matches at 9 bases. Germline V gives CDR1 SGHVS, CDR2 FQNEAQ. V lost 2 bases and J lost 3; bases outside the gene matches: 7. CDR3 length equals 16 residues. This CDR3 is CASSLSTGTGKETQYF. DNA of the CDR3: TGTGCCAGCAGCTTATCGACCGGGACAGGGAAAGAGACCCAGTACTTC.

In DNA form, the CDR3 reads TGCGCCAGCAGTGTTATAGCGGGGGGAGTGGAGACCCAGTACTTC. Translating it yields CASSVIAGGVETQYF. The chain combines TRBV10-2 with TRBJ2-5; 10 bases agree with TRBD2. There are 15 residues in the CDR3. V lost 4 bases, J lost 5 bases, and 7 bases stayed unmatched. The germline gives CDR1 WSHSY, CDR2 SAAADI.

The J gene is TRBJ1-6, the V gene TRBV18; possible D gene TRBD1, 5 bases. The CDR3 runs to 16 residues. V was cut by 3 bases and J by 6 bases, with 15 bases left in between. The germline gives CDR1 KGHSH, CDR2 LQKENI. The CDR3 DNA reads TGTGCCAGCTCACCCATCCAGGGTTCGGGTAATTCACCCCTCCACTTT. This encodes CASSPIQGSGNSPLHF.

The chain links TRBV2 to TRBJ1-2, with 9 bases identical to TRBD1. Germline values: CDR1 SNHLY, CDR2 FYNNEI. The CDR3 has 15 amino acids. V shed 7 bases and J 2 bases; nucleotides not matched to a gene: 8. CDR3 bases: TGTGCCAGCATCCAGGACAGGGGACCGAACTATGGCTACACCTTC. Its translation is CASIQDRGPNYGYTF.

The V and J genes are TRBV10-3 and TRBJ1-4, with D possibly matching TRBD1 (5 bases). Germline-derived CDR1 and CDR2 are ENHRY and SYGVKD. There are 15 residues in the CDR3. V was trimmed by 3 bases and J by 8 bases, leaving 16 bases between them. CDR3 coding DNA: TGTGCCATCAGTGATAAAGGGAGGGACGACGAAAAACTGTTTTTT. Translation gives CAISDKGRDDEKLFF.

The chain has TRBV5-1 and TRBJ2-7; TRBD1 matches at 7 bases. This CDR3 has 16 residues. The V segment lost 3 bases and the J segment 6 bases; nucleotides outside the gene matches: 15. Germline CDR1 reads SGHRS; CDR2 reads YFSETQ. The CDR3 region has the DNA TGCGCCAGCAGCTCGGCAGACAGGGATTATAAGGGCGAGCAGTACTTC. This sequence encodes CASSSADRDYKGEQYF.

J is TRBJ2-7 and V is TRBV29-1, with D unresolved. The CDR3 consists of 13 residues. The germline V gene encodes CDR1 SQVTM and CDR2 ANQGSEA. Trimming shortened V by 1 base and J by 2 bases, and 9 bases separated the two germline ends. The CDR3 is CSVEGRITYEQYF. The CDR3 DNA is TGCAGCGTTGAAGGCAGAATCACCTACGAGCAGTACTTC.

In DNA form, the CDR3 reads TGTGCCAGCAGAATGACAGGGCGTAGCAATCAGCCCCAGCATTTT. Its translation is CASRMTGRSNQPQHF. V is TRBV6-1 and J is TRBJ1-5, with 7 bases that match TRBD1. The CDR3 totals 15 residues. V was pared by 6 bases and J by 0 bases, with 5 bases of the junction left unmatched. The germline gives CDR1 MNHNS, CDR2 SASEGT.

The V gene is TRBV4-2, the J gene TRBJ1-2; tentatively, D is TRBD1 (6 bases). The CDR3 loop spans 14 amino acids. Trimming took off 0 bases at V and 5 bases at J, with 10 bases between the two ends. Germline V lookup: CDR1 LGHNA, CDR2 YNFKEQ. CDR3 DNA: TGTGCCAGCAGCCAAGAGTCTCAGGGGTATGGCTACACCTTC. This gives the protein CASSQESQGYGYTF.

V usage is TRBV5-1 and J usage is TRBJ2-5; the match to TRBD2 covers 7 bases. The germline V gene encodes CDR1 SGHRS and CDR2 YFSETQ. Trimming cost V 4 bases and J 3 bases; bases outside gene matches: 9. The CDR3 is 15 amino acids. CDR3 protein: CASSTIAGNEETQYF. For the CDR3, the DNA is TGCGCCAGCAGCACCATAGCGGGTAACGAAGAGACCCAGTACTTC. Full variable domain (remainder filled in from reference TRBV5-1 and TRBJ2-5): KAGVTQTPRYLIKTRGQQVTLSCSPISGHRSVSWYQQTPGQGLQFLFEYFSETQRNKGNFPGRFSGRQFSNSRSEMNVSTLELGDSALYLCASSTIAGNEETQYFGPGTRLLVL.